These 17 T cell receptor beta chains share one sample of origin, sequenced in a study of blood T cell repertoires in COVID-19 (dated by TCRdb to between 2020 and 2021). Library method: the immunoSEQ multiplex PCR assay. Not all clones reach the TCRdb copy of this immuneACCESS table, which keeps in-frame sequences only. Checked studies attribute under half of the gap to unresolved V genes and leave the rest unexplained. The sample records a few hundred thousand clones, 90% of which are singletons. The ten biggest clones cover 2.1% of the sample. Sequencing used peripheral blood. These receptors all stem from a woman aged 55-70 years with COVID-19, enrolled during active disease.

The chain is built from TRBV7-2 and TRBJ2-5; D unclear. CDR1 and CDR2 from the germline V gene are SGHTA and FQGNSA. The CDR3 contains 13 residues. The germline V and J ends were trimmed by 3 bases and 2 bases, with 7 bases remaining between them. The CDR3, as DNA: TGTGCCAGCAGCTTTCTAGAACAAGAGACCCAGTACTTC. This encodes CASSFLEQETQYF.

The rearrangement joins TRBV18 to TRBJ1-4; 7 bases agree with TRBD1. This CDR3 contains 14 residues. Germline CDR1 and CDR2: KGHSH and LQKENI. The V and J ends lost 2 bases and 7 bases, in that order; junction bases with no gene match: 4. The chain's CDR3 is CASSPRGHSEKLFF. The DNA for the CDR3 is TGTGCCAGCTCACCAAGGGGGCACAGTGAAAAACTGTTTTTT.

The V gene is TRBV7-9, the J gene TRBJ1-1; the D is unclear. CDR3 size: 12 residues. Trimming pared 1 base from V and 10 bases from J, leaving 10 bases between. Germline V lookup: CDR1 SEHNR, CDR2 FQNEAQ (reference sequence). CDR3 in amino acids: CASSLVRGGAFF. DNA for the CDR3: TGTGCCAGCAGCTTAGTCCGCGGTGGAGCTTTCTTT.

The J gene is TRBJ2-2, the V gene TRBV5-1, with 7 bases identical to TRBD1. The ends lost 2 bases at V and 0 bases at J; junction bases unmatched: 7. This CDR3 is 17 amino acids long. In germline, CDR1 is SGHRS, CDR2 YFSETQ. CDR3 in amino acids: CASSLNPGQTNTGELFF. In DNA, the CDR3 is TGCGCCAGCAGCTTAAATCCGGGACAGACGAACACCGGGGAGCTGTTTTTT.

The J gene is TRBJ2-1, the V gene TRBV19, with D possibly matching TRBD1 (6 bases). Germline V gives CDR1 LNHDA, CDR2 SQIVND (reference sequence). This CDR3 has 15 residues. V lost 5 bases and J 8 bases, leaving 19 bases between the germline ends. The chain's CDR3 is CASSPGWQGTDEQFF. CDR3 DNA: TGTGCCAGTAGTCCCGGTTGGCAGGGGACCGATGAGCAGTTCTTC.

The CDR3 protein is CASSVGSWGDQPQHF. DNA for the CDR3: TGTGCCAGCAGCGTAGGGTCATGGGGCGATCAGCCCCAGCATTTT. The rearrangement links TRBV9 to TRBJ1-5; tentatively, D is TRBD1 (5 bases). Trimming cost V 0 bases and J 5 bases, with 12 bases left between them. Germline V lookup: CDR1 SGDLS, CDR2 YYNGEE. The CDR3 consists of 15 residues.

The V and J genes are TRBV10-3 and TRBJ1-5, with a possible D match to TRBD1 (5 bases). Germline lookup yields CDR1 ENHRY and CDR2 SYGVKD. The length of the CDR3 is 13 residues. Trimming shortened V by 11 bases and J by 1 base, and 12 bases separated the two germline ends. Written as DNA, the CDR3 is TGTGCCTCACAACAGGAGAGCAATCAGCCCCAGCATTTT. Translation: CASQQESNQPQHF.

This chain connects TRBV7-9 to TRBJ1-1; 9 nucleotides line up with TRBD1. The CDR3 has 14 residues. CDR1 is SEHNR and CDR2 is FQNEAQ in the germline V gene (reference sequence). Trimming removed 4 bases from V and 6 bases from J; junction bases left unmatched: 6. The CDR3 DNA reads TGTGCCAGCAGCTCCCTACAGGGGGCCGCTGAAGCTTTCTTT. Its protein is CASSSLQGAAEAFF.

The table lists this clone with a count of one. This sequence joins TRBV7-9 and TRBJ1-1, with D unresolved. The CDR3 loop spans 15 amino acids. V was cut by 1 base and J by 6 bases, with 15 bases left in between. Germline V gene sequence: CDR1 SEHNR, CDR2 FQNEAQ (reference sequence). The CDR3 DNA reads TGTGCCAGCAGCTTAGGCAGCCCCCCAGGATCTGAAGCTTTCTTT. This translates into CASSLGSPPGSEAFF.

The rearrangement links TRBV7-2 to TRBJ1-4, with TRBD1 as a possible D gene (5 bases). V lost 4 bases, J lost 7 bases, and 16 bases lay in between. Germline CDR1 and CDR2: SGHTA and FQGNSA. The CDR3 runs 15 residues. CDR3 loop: CASSSQGRRVEKLFF. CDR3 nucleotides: TGTGCCAGCAGCTCCCAGGGAAGACGGGTTGAAAAACTGTTTTTT.

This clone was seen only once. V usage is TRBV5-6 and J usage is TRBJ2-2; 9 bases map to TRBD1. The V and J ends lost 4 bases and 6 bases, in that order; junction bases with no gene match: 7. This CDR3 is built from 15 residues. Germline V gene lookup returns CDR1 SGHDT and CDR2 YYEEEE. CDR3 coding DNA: TGTGCCAGCAGCCCGGGACAGGGAGTATCCGGGGAGCTGTTTTTT. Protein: CASSPGQGVSGELFF. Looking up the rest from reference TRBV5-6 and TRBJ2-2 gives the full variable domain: DAGVTQSPTHLIKTRGQQVTLRCSPKSGHDTVSWYQQALGQGPQFIFQYYEEEERQRGNFPDRFSGHQFPNYSSELNVNALLLGDSALYLCASSPGQGVSGELFFGEGSRLTVL.

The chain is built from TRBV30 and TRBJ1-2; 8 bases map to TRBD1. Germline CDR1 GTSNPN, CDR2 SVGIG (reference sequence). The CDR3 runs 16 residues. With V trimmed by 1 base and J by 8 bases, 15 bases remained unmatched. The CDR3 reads CAWSDQRGQGAGGYTF. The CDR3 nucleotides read TGTGCCTGGAGTGACCAAAGGGGGCAGGGGGCTGGGGGCTACACCTTC.

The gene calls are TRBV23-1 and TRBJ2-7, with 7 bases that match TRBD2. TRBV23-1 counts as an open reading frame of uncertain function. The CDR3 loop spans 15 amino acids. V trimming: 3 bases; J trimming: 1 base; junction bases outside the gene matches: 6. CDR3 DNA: TGCGCCAGCAGTCATTTGGTCGGGGGGTCCTACGAGCAGTACTTC. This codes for CASSHLVGGSYEQYF.

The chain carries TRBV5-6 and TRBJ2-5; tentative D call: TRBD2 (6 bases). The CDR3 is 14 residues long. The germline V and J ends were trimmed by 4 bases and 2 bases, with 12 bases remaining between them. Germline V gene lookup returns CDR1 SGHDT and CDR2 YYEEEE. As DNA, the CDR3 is TGTGCCAGCAGCGCAAGGACTACTCAAGAGACCCAGTACTTC. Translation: CASSARTTQETQYF.

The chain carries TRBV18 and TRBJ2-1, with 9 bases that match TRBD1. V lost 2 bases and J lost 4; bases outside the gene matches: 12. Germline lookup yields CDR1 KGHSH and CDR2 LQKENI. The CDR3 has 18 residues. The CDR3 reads CASSPSILGQGSYNEQFF. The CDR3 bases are TGTGCCAGCTCACCAAGTATTCTTGGACAGGGGTCTTACAATGAGCAGTTCTTC.

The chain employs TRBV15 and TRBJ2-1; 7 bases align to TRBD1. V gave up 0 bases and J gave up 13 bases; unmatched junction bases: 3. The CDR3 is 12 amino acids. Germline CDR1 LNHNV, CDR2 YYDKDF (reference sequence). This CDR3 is CATSRDWTGQFF. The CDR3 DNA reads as TGTGCCACCAGCAGAGACTGGACAGGTCAGTTCTTC. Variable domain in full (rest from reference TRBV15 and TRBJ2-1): DAMVIQNPRYQVTQFGKPVTLSCSQTLNHNVMYWYQQKSSQAPKLLFHYYDKDFNNEADTPDNFQSRRPNTSFCFLDIRSPGLGDTAMYLCATSRDWTGQFFGPGTRLTVL.

Here the CDR3 reads CASSQDLGGMDTQYF. The CDR3 DNA reads as TGTGCCAGCAGCCAAGATCTTGGAGGGATGGATACGCAGTATTTT. The genes are TRBV4-2 and TRBJ2-3; tentative D call: TRBD2 (6 bases). CDR3 length equals 15 residues. Germline CDR1 is LGHNA and CDR2 is YNFKEQ. V gave up 0 bases and J gave up 6 bases, with 13 bases separating them.